The clone carrying this TCR beta chain was found once. Its antigen is still unknown. Germline values: CDR1 SGDLS, CDR2 YYNGEE. Unmatched junction bases numbered 9, after V lost 0 bases and J lost 8 bases. This CDR3 contains 16 residues. This sample was taken from a study of cytomegalovirus exposure and HLA in healthy donors. Study conclusions and caveats: Roughly uniform sequencing depth across donors was assumed, possibly incorrectly.

13 Jbeta primers and 60 Vbeta primers were used for the PCR. Data came from immunoSEQ multiplex PCR; TCRdb stores just in-frame clones and leaves some out. The repertoire has 150,000 to 200,000 clones, around 81% of them found once; the top ten carry around 1.9%. The sample comprised PBMCs. This sequence joins TRBV9 and TRBJ2-2; TRBD2 aligns across 8 bases. This clonotype was sampled from a woman aged 25 to 39 in good health and CMV-seropositive. The CDR3 region has the DNA TGTGCCAGCAGCGTAGCCCGAGCGGGAGTGGGGGGGGAGCTGTTTTTT. It codes for CASSVARAGVGGELFF.